The rows below give T cell receptor beta chains drawn from one sample of a study of shared clonotypes between healthy human individuals. Profiled with immunoSEQ multiplex PCR; TCRdb holds only in-frame clones, not every one. Of millions of clones in the sample, approximately 95% were seen once. Material: naive CD4+ T cells from PBMCs. These receptors all stem from a man aged 18 to 30 in good health. Some clones in this sample may be carry-over from other donors' samples. The CDR3 runs from the conserved cysteine through the conserved F or W.

len,v_gene,CDR3aa
17,TRBV5-1,CASSVGPQKGYTDTQYF
15,TRBV6-6,CASRTGQLDTGELFF
16,TRBV4-1,CASSQGEGQGAGEQYF
14,TRBV5-1,CASSLPPSRGTQYF
15,TRBV11-1,CASSLDRGFQETQYF
16,TRBV6-5,CASSYSLGRASDTQYF
15,TRBV6-5,CASSYTGGRSYEQYF
17,TRBV5-1,CASSSIPRDRGGFEQYF
17,TRBV6-1,CASSELPGSTSTDTQYF
10,TRBV20-1,CSGSGNGYTF
12,TRBV7-9,CASRSLTGELFF
13,TRBV13,CASSLGYNQPQHF
15,TRBV19,CASSWTSGPLHEQFF
16,TRBV4-2,CASSQDGGARGNTIYF
14,TRBV6-6,CASSFGTGDTEAFF
14,TRBV7-2,CASSLGGFASEAFF
14,TRBV29-1,CSVAEILPGEKLFF
15,TRBV29-1,CSAQGASREYNEQFF
18,TRBV5-5,CASSLARTYRVGTYEQYF
14,TRBV28,CAATAGSSYNEQFF
16,TRBV9,CASSALGSPPSTEAFF
14,TRBV10-3,CAISENRGTNTQYF
17,TRBV7-9,CASSLLGGRGRQETQYF
15,TRBV21-1,CASSKWVGESYEQYF
15,TRBV28,CASSSDRGGNSPLHF
12,TRBV7-9,CASAGDNQPQHF
15,TRBV28,CASSFSRVLRNTIYF
16,TRBV25-1,CASSEFDRLSTDTQYF
12,TRBV28,CASSLDHTEAFF
13,TRBV11-2,CASSLARDTEAFF
17,TRBV28,CASSLGGQYSPTYGYTF
15,TRBV9,CASSVRTGDNQPQHF
16,TRBV28,CASSLSLAGGVDTQYF
15,TRBV5-4,CASSLGTKNTGELFF
16,TRBV7-9,CASSKLGLASLDTQYF
14,TRBV28,CASSLFGSGNTIYF
16,TRBV5-1,CASSGGLTGALDTQYF
11,TRBV28,CASEGLYEQYF
15,TRBV30,CAWSDGLSAADTQYF
15,TRBV6-5,CASSRLAGTYNEQFF
17,TRBV9,CASSPTSGRGSYNEQFF